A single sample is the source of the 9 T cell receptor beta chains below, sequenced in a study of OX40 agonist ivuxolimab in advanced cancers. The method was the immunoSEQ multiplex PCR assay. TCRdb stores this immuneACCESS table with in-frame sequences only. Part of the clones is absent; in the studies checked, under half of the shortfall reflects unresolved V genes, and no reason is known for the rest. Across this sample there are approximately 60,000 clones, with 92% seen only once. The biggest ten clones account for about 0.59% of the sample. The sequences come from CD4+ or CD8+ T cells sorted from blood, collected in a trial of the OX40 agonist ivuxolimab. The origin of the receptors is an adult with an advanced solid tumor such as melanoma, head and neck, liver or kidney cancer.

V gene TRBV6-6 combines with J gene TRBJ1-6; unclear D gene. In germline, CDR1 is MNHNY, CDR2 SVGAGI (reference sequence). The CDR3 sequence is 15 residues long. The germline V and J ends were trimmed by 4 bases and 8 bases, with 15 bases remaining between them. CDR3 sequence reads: CASSSNGPRDSPLHF. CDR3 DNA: TGTGCCAGCAGTTCTAACGGCCCTAGAGATTCACCCCTCCACTTT.

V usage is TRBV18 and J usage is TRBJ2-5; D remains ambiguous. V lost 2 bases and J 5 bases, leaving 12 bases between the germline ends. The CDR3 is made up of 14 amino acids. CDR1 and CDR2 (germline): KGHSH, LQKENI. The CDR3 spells CASSPGDLWETQYF. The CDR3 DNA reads TGTGCCAGCTCACCAGGCGACCTCTGGGAGACCCAGTACTTC.

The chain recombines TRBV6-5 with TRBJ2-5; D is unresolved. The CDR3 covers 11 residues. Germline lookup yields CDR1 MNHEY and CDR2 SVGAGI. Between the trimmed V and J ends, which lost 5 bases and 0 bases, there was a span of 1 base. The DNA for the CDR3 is TGTGCCAGCAGTGACCAAGAGACCCAGTACTTC. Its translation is CASSDQETQYF.

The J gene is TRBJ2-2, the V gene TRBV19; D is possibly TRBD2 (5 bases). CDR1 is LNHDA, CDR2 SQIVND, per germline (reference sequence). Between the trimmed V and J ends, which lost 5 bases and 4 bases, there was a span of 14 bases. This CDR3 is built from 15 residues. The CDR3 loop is CASSVGSSATGELFF. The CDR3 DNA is TGTGCCAGTAGTGTTGGGAGTTCGGCCACCGGGGAGCTGTTTTTT. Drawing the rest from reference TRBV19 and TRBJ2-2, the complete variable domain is DGGITQSPKYLFRKEGQNVTLSCEQNLNHDAMYWYRQDPGQGLRLIYYSQIVNDFQKGDIAEGYSVSREKKESFPLTVTSAQKNPTAFYLCASSVGSSATGELFFGEGSRLTVL.

CDR3 nucleotide sequence: TGTGCCAGCAGCCACGGGGTTCGCGAGGCCGGGACAGGGTTGCGACAGCCCCAGCATTTT. Amino acid sequence: CASSHGVREAGTGLRQPQHF. This chain joins TRBV21-1 and TRBJ1-5; whether TRBD1, the table's D call, matches the DNA was not checked. TRBV21-1 is a pseudogene. The CDR3 runs 20 residues.

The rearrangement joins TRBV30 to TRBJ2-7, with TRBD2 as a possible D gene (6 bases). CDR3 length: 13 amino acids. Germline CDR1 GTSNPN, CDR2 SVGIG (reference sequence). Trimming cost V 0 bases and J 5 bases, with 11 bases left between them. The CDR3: CAWSVGGLNEQYF. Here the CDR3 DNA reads TGTGCCTGGAGTGTGGGAGGTCTCAACGAGCAGTACTTC.

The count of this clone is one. The CDR3 protein is CSATETNEQFF. The CDR3 nucleotides read TGCAGTGCTACTGAAACCAATGAGCAGTTCTTC. V and J are TRBV20-1 and TRBJ2-1; D not resolved. The germline V gene encodes CDR1 DFQATT and CDR2 SNEGSKA (reference sequence). The V end was cut by 4 bases, the J end by 6 bases, with 7 bases between. The CDR3 extends over 11 amino acids.

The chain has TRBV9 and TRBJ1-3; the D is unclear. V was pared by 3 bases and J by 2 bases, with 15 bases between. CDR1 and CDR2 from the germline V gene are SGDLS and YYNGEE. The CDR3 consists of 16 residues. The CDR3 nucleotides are TGTGCCAGCAGCGGGTACAGCCTGGGAGCTGGAAACACCATATATTTT. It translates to CASSGYSLGAGNTIYF.

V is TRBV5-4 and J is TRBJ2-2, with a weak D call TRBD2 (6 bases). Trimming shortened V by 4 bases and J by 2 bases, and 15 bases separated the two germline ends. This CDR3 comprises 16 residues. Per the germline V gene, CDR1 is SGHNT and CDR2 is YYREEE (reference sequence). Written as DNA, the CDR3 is TGTGCCAGCAGCCTCTTTGATGCGGGAAACACCGGGGAGCTGTTTTTT. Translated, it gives CASSLFDAGNTGELFF.